The 10 T cell receptor beta chains below all came from one sample that was sequenced in a study of immune characterization of retroperitoneal liposarcoma (dated by TCRdb to the late 2010s). Library creation used PCR. The instrument was a NextSeq 500. The public reads were quality trimmed at Q25 with fastp and then assembled into clones with MiXCR by TCRdb, keeping productive beta chains. Entries that share a CDR3 protein sequence are merged under the most common genes and DNA. The sample contains about 11,000 distinct CDR3 sequences, approximately 22% of them found a single time. The ten top clones hold around 10% of the sample. Sequences were obtained from blood. Receptor source: a female donor with retroperitoneal liposarcoma.

By proportion, this clonotype is medium-sized. This chain connects TRBV12-3 or TRBV12-4 to TRBJ2-1; 15 nucleotides agree with TRBD2. Germline trimming cut 5 bases from V and 1 base from J; bases unmatched to any gene: 9. The CDR3 sequence is 19 residues long. The CDR3 region is CASSPPGLAGGGSYNEQFF. The DNA of the CDR3 is TGTGCCAGCAGTCCCCCGGGACTAGCGGGAGGAGGGTCCTACAATGAGCAGTTCTTC.

DNA for the CDR3: TGTGCCACCAGTGGACAAACACCGAGGACTAGCGACAATGAGCAGTTCTTC. Translation: CATSGQTPRTSDNEQFF. The chain combines TRBV24-1 with TRBJ2-1; TRBD2 matches at 9 bases. V was clipped by 5 bases and J by 5 bases; unmatched bases: 12. Per the germline V gene, CDR1 is KGHDR and CDR2 is SFDVKD. CDR3 length: 17 amino acids.

This clonotype is judged medium-sized. The CDR3 sequence: CASSLWEGSSSYNEQFF. CDR3 DNA sequence: TGTGCCAGCAGCTTATGGGAGGGATCAAGCTCCTACAATGAGCAGTTCTTC. The J gene is TRBJ2-1, the V gene TRBV11-3, with TRBD2 identical over 7 bases. Germline CDR1 reads SGHNT; CDR2 reads YENEEA. Trimming removed 2 bases from V and 0 bases from J; junction bases left unmatched: 7. This CDR3 spans 17 amino acids.

In this sample, this clonotype turned up a few times. The V gene is TRBV6-1, the J gene TRBJ2-1; D not certain. CDR3 length equals 14 residues. The V gene lost 5 bases and the J gene lost 1 base, with 9 bases spanning the gap. CDR1 is MNHNS and CDR2 is SASEGT in the germline V gene. The CDR3 DNA sequence: TGTGCCAGCAGTTTCGACCCTTCCTACAATGAGCAGTTCTTC. It encodes CASSFDPSYNEQFF.

The rearrangement links TRBV12-5 to TRBJ1-2; no clear D gene. V lost 5 bases to trimming and J lost 4 bases, with 11 bases between them. CDR1 LGHNT and CDR2 FRNRAP come from the germline V gene. The CDR3 spans 13 residues. The CDR3 DNA is TGTGCTAGTGGTCCTGGGAGTTTCTATGGCTACACCTTC. Translation: CASGPGSFYGYTF.

This clonotype is medium-sized by share. The gene calls are TRBV6-6 and TRBJ2-3; TRBD2 matches 14 bases. J was trimmed by 6 bases and V by 2 bases; bases with no gene match: 4. Per germline, CDR1 MNHNY and CDR2 SVGAGI (reference sequence). This CDR3 comprises 16 residues. This CDR3 is CASSYGTSGSGDTQYF. The CDR3 region has the DNA TGTGCCAGCAGTTACGGGACTAGCGGGAGTGGGGATACGCAGTATTTT.

This clonotype has a count of ten or more. This CDR3 is CASSRGQTADTQYF. The DNA for the CDR3 is TGTGCCAGCAGCCGAGGACAGACAGCCGATACGCAGTATTTT. The gene calls are TRBV11-3 and TRBJ2-3; D might be TRBD1 (6 bases). V was shortened by 5 bases and J by 6 bases, with 15 bases between the two germline ends. From germline, CDR1 is SGHNT and CDR2 YENEEA. The CDR3 spans 14 residues.

Comment on this clonotype: A much larger clone lies a single base off, so this may be a read error. The chain employs TRBV6-1 and TRBJ2-1, with D perhaps TRBD1 (5 bases). The CDR3 length is 13 residues. Germline loops: CDR1 MNHNS, CDR2 SASEGT. V shed 6 bases and J shed 10 bases, with 16 bases lying between them. The CDR3 bases are TGTGCCAGCAGGGCTACAGGCTCCTACGAGCAGTTCTTC. The encoded protein is CASRATGSYEQFF.

This chain joins TRBV25-1 and TRBJ2-4; D unclear. This CDR3 is built from 12 residues. The V end lost 2 bases, the J end lost 13 bases, and 12 bases lay between the germline ends. CDR1 and CDR2 (germline): MGHDK, SYGVNS. CDR3 amino acids: CASSEGRLEQYF. The CDR3 DNA reads TGTGCCAGCAGTGAAGGTCGGCTTGAGCAGTACTTC.

The chain couples TRBV27 to TRBJ1-2; TRBD1 aligns across 7 bases. The CDR3 is 11 residues long. Trimming at V came to 5 bases and at J to 13 bases, leaving 7 bases not matched to a gene. Germline CDR1 and CDR2: MNHEY and SMNVEV (reference sequence). CDR3 DNA sequence: TGTGCCAGCAGTGTACAGGGGACTCTCACCTTC. This translates into CASSVQGTLTF.